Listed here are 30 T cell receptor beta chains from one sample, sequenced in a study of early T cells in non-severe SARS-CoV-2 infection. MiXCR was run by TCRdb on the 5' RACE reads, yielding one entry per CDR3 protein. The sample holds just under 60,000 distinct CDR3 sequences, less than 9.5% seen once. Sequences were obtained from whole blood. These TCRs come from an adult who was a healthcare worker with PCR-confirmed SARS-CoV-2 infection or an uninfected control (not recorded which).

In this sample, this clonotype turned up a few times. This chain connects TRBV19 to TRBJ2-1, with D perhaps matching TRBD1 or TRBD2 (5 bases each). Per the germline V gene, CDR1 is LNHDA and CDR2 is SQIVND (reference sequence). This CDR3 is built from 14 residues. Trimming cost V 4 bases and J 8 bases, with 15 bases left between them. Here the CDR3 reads CASSTGATTHEQFF. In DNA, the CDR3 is TGTGCCAGTAGTACCGGGGCCACTACCCATGAGCAGTTCTTC.

CDR3 sequence: CASSPDSWENDEQFF. CDR3 sequence (DNA): TGTGCCAGCTCACCCGATTCGTGGGAAAATGATGAGCAGTTCTTC. The chain has TRBV18 and TRBJ2-1; the D is unclear. This CDR3 has 15 residues. The ends were cut back, 3 bases at V and 8 bases at J, with 17 bases in the middle. CDR1 and CDR2 (germline): KGHSH, LQKENI.

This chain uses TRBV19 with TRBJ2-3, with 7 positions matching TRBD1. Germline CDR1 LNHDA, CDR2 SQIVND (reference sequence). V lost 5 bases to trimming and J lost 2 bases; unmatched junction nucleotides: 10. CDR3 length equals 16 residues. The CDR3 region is CASSVYRDSVTDTQYF. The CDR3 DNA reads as TGTGCCAGTAGTGTCTACCGGGACAGCGTCACAGATACGCAGTATTTT.

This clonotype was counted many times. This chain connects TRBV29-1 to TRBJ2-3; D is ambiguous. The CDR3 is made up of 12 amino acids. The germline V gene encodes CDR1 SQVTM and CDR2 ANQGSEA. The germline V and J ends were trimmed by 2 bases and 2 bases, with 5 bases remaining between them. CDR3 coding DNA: TGCAGCGTTGAATATAACACAGATACGCAGTATTTT. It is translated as CSVEYNTDTQYF.

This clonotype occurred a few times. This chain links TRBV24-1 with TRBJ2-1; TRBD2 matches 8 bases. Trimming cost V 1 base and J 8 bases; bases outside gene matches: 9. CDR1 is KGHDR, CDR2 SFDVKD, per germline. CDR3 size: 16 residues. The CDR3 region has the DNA TGTGCCACCAGTGATTTCGGGTTAGCGGGATCCTATGAGCAGTTCTTC. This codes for CATSDFGLAGSYEQFF.

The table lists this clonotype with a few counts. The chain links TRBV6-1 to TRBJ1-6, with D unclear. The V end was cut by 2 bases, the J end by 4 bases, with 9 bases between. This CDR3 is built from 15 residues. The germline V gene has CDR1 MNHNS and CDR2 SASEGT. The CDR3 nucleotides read TGTGCCAGCAGTGAATTGGGAAGTTATAATTCACCCCTCCACTTT. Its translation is CASSELGSYNSPLHF.

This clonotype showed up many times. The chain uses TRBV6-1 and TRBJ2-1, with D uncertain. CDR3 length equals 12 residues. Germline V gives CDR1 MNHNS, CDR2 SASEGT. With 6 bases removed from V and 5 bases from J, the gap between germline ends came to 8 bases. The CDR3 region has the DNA TGTGCCAGCAGCCAACGGAACAATGAGCAGTTCTTC. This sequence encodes CASSQRNNEQFF.

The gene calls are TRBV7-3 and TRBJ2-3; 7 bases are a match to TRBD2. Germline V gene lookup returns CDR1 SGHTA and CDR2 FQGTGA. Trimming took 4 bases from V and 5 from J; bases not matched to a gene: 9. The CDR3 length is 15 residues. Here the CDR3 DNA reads TGTGCCAGCAGCTCGAGCGGGACCGACGGAGATACGCAGTATTTT. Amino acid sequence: CASSSSGTDGDTQYF.

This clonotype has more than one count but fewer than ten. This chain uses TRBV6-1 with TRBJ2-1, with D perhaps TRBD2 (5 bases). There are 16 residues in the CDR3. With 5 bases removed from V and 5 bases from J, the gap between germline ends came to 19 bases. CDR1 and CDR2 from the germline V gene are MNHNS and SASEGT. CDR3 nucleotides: TGTGCCAGCAGTCGGGGTGGCTACCAGACTAACAATGAGCAGTTCTTC. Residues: CASSRGGYQTNNEQFF.

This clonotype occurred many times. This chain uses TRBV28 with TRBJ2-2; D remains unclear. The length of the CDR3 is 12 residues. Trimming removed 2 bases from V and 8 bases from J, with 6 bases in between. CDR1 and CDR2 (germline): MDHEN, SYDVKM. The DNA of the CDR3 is TGTGCCAGCAGTTTACTGGTAGGGGAGCTGTTTTTT. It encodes CASSLLVGELFF.

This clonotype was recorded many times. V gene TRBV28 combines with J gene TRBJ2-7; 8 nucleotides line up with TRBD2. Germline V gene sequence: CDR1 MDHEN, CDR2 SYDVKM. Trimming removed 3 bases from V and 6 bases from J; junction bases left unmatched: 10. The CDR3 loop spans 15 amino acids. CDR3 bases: TGTGCCAGCAGTTTGGACAGACTCCGGGGGGGCGAGCAGTACTTC. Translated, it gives CASSLDRLRGGEQYF.

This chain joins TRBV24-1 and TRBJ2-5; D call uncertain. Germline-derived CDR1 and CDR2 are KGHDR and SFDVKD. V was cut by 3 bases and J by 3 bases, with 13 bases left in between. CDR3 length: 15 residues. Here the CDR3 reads CATSDPARTEETQYF. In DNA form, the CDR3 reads TGTGCCACCAGTGATCCCGCGCGAACCGAAGAGACCCAGTACTTC.

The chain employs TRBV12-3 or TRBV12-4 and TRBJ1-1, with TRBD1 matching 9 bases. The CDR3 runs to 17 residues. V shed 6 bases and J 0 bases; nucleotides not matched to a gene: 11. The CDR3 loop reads CASSRHPGQGMNTEAFF. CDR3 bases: TGTGCCAGCAGCCGACATCCCGGACAGGGGATGAACACTGAAGCTTTCTTT.

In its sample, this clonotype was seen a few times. CDR3 residues: CASSPTIGGLREAFF. The CDR3 DNA is TGTGCCAGCAGTCCGACAATTGGGGGACTTAGGGAAGCTTTCTTT. This chain uses TRBV12-3 or TRBV12-4 with TRBJ1-1; the D gene is possibly TRBD1 (5 bases). The germline V and J ends were trimmed by 5 bases and 8 bases, with 21 bases remaining between them. The CDR3 runs to 15 residues.

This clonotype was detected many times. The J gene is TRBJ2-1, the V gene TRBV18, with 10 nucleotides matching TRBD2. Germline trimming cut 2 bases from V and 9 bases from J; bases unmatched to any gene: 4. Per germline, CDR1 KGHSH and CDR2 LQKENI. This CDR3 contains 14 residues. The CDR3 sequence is CASSPSSGRGEQFF. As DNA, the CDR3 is TGTGCCAGCTCACCATCCAGCGGGAGGGGTGAGCAGTTCTTC.

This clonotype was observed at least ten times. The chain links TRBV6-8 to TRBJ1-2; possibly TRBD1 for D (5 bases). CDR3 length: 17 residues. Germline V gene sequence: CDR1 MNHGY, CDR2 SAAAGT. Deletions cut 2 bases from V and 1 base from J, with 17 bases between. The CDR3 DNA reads TGTGCCAGCAGTTACAGGGGCTCGACAGACCTTAACTATGGCTACACCTTC. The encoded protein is CASSYRGSTDLNYGYTF.

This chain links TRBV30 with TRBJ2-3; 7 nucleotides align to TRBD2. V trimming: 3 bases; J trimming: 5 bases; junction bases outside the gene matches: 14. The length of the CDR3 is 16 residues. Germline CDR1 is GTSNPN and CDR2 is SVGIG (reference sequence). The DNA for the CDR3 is TGTGCCTGGAGAGAGCGGGGCCTCACCTTAATAGATACGCAGTATTTT. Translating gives CAWRERGLTLIDTQYF.

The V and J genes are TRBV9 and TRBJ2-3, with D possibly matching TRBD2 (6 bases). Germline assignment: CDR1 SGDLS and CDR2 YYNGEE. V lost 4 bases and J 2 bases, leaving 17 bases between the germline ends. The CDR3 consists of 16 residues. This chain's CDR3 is CASSPLPGLNTDTQYF. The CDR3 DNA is TGTGCCAGCAGCCCACTTCCGGGACTTAACACAGATACGCAGTATTTT.

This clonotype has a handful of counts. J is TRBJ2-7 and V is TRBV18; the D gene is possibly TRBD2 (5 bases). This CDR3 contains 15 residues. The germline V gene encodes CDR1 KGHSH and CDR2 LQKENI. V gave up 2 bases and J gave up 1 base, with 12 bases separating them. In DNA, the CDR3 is TGTGCCAGCTCACCAGTCCTAGCAGGATCCTACGAGCAGTACTTC. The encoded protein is CASSPVLAGSYEQYF.

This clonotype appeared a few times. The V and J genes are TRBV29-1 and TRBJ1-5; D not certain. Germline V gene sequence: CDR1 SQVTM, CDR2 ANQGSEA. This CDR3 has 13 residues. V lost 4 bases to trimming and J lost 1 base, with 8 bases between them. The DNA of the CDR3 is TGCAGCGTTGGCCCGGGCAGCAATCAGCCCCAGCATTTT. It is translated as CSVGPGSNQPQHF.

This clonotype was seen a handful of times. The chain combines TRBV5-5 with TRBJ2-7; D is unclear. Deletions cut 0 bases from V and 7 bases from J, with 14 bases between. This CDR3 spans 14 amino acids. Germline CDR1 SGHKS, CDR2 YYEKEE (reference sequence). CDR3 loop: CASSLDSPRREQYF. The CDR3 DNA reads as TGTGCCAGCAGCTTGGACAGTCCCAGACGGGAGCAGTACTTC.

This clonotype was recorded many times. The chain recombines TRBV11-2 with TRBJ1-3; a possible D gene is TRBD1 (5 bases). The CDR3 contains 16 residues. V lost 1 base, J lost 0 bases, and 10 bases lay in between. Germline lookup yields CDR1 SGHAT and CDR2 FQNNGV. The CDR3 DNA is TGTGCCAGCAGCTTAGCATCGGGACTCTCTGGAAACACCATATATTTT. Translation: CASSLASGLSGNTIYF.

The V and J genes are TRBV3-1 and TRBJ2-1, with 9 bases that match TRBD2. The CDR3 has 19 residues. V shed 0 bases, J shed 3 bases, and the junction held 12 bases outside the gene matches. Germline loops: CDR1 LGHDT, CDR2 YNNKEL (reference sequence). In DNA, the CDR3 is TGTGCCAGCAGCCAAGATCGGTCAAGGGCGGGAGGGAGCTACAATGAGCAGTTCTTC. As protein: CASSQDRSRAGGSYNEQFF.

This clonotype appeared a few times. As DNA, the CDR3 is TGCAGCGTGCACAGGGGGGGCACTGAAGCTTTCTTT. Protein product: CSVHRGGTEAFF. This chain uses TRBV29-1 with TRBJ1-1; 8 bases agree with TRBD1. This CDR3 region has 12 residues. V was pared by 6 bases and J by 4 bases, with 4 bases of the junction left unmatched. Looked up from germline, CDR1 is SQVTM and CDR2 is ANQGSEA.

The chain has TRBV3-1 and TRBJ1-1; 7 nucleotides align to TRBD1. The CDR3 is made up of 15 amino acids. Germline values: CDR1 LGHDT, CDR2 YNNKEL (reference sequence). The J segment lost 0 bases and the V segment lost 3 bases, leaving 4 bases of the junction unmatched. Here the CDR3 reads CASSHGTALNTEAFF. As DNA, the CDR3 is TGTGCCAGCAGCCATGGGACAGCATTGAACACTGAAGCTTTCTTT. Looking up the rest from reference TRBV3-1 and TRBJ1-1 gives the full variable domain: DTAVSQTPKYLVTQMGNDKSIKCEQNLGHDTMYWYKQDSKKFLKIMFSYNNKELIINETVPNRFSPKSPDKAHLNLHINSLELGDSAVYFCASSHGTALNTEAFFGQGTRLTVV.

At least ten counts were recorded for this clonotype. CDR3 DNA: TGTGCCAGCAGCTCATCCGGGACAGGGGGCGAAGAGACCCAGTACTTC. It specifies CASSSSGTGGEETQYF. The rearrangement links TRBV28 to TRBJ2-5, with TRBD1 matching over 12 bases. The CDR3 has 16 amino acids. After removal of 6 bases from V and 3 bases from J, the junction contained 8 bases not matched to a gene. Germline CDR1 reads MDHEN; CDR2 reads SYDVKM.

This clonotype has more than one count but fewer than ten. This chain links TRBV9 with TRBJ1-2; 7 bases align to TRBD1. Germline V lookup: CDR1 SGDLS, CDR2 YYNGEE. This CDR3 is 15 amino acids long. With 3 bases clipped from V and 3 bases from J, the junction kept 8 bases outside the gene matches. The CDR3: CASSAPSTGDYGYTF. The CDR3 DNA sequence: TGTGCCAGCAGCGCCCCTTCTACAGGGGACTATGGCTACACCTTC. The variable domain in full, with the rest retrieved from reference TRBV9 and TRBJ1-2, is DSGVTQTPKHLITATGQRVTLRCSPRSGDLSVYWYQQSLDQGLQFLIQYYNGEERAKGNILERFSAQQFPDLHSELNLSSLELGDSALYFCASSAPSTGDYGYTFGSGTRLTVV.

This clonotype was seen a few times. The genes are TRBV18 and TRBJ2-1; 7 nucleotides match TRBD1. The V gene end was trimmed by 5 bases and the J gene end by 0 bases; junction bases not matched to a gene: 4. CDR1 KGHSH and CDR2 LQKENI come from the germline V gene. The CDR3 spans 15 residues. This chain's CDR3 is CASSGQADSYNEQFF. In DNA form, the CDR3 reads TGTGCCAGCTCAGGACAGGCCGACTCCTACAATGAGCAGTTCTTC.

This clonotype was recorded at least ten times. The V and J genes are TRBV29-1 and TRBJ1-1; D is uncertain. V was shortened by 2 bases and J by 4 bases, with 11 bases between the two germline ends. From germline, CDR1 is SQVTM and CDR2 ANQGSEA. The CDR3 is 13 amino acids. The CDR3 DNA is TGCAGCGTTGAAAGGGCCACTGGCACTGAAGCTTTCTTT. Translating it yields CSVERATGTEAFF.

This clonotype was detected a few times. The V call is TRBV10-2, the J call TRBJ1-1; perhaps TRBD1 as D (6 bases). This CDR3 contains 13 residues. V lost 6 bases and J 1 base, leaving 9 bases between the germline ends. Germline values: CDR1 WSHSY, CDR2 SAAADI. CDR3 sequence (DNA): TGCGCCAGCAGCGACAGGCCGAACACTGAAGCTTTCTTT. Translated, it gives CASSDRPNTEAFF.